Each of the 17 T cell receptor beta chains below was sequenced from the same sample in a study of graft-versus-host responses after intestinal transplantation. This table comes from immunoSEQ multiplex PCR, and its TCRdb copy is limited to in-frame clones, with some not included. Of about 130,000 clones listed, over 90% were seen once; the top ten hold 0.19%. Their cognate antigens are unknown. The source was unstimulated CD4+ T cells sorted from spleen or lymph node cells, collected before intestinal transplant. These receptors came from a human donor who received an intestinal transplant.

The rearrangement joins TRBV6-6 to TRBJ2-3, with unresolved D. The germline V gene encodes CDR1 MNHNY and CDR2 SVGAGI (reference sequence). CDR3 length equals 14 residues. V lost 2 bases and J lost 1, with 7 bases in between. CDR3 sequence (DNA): TGTGCCAGCAGTTACCTCGCCGGCACAGATACGCAGTATTTT. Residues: CASSYLAGTDTQYF.

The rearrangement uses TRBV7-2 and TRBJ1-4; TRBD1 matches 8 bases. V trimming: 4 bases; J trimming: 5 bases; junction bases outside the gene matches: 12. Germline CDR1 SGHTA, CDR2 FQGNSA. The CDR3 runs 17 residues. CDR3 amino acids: CASSSEGQGAGNEKLFF. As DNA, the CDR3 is TGTGCCAGCAGCTCCGAGGGGCAGGGGGCAGGAAATGAAAAACTGTTTTTT.

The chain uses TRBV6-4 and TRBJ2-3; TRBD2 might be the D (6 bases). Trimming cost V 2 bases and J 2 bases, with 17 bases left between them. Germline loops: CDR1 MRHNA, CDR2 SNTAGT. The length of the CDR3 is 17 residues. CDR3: CASSDVPSASITDTQYF. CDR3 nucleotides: TGTGCCAGCAGTGACGTCCCTAGCGCGAGTATCACAGATACGCAGTATTTT.

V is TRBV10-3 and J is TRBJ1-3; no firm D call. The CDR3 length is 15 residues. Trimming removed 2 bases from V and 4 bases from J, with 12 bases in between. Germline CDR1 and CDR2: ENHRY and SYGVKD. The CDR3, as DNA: TGTGCCATCAGTGAGCCGACCGGGTCGGGAAACACCATATATTTT. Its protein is CAISEPTGSGNTIYF.

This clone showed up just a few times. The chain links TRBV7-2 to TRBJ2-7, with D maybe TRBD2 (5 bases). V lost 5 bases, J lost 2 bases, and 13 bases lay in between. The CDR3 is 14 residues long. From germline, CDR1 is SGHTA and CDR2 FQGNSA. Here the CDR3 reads CASSPRTSTYEQYF. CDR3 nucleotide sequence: TGTGCCAGCAGCCCCCGGACTTCTACCTACGAGCAGTACTTC.

The CDR3: CASSLGGLIEKLFF. CDR3 coding DNA: TGTGCCAGCAGCTTAGGGGGACTGATTGAAAAACTGTTTTTT. The chain carries TRBV7-9 and TRBJ1-4; weak D call: TRBD1 (5 bases). This CDR3 is built from 14 residues. In germline, CDR1 is SEHNR, CDR2 FQNEAQ (reference sequence). V lost 1 base to trimming and J lost 7 bases, with 10 bases between them.

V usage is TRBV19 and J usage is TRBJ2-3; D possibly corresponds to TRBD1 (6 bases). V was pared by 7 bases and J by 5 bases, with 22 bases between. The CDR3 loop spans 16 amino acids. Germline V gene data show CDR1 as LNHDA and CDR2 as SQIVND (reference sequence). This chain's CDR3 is CASKGGHVFLGDTQYF. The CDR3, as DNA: TGTGCCAGTAAAGGGGGACACGTATTCTTAGGAGATACGCAGTATTTT. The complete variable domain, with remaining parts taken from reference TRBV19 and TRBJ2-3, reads DGGITQSPKYLFRKEGQNVTLSCEQNLNHDAMYWYRQDPGQGLRLIYYSQIVNDFQKGDIAEGYSVSREKKESFPLTVTSAQKNPTAFYLCASKGGHVFLGDTQYFGPGTRLTVL.

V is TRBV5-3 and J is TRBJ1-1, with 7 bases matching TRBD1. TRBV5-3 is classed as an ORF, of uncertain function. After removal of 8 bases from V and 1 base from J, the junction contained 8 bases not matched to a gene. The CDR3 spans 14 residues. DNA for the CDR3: TGTGCCAGCCGCGGCGGGACAGCGAACACTGAAGCTTTCTTT. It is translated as CASRGGTANTEAFF.

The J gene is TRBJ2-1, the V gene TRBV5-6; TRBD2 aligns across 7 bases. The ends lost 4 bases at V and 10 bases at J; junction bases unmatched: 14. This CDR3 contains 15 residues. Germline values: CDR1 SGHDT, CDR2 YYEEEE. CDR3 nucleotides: TGTGCCAGCAGCCACCCGGGACTACCCCCCGGGGAGCAGTTCTTC. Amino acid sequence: CASSHPGLPPGEQFF.

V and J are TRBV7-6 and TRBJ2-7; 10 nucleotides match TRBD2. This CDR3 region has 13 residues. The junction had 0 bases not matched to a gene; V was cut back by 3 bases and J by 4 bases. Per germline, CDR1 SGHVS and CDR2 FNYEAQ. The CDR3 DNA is TGTGCCAGCAGCTTTAGCGGGAGGTACGAGCAGTACTTC. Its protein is CASSFSGRYEQYF.

The CDR3 loop is CAWRMPSGQGRLAGYEQYF. In nucleotides, the CDR3 is TGTGCCTGGAGGATGCCGAGCGGACAGGGCCGACTAGCGGGATACGAGCAGTACTTC. The chain has TRBV30 and TRBJ2-7, with 11 bases matching TRBD2. V lost 3 bases, J lost 4 bases, and 20 bases stayed unmatched. Germline CDR1 GTSNPN, CDR2 SVGIG (reference sequence). The CDR3 has 19 residues.

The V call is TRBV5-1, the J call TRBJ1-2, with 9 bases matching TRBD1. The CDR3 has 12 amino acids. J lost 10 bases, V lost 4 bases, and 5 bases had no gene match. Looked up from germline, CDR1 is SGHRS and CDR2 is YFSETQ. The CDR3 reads CASSLGTGTYTF. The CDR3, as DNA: TGCGCCAGCAGCCTCGGGACAGGGACCTACACCTTC.

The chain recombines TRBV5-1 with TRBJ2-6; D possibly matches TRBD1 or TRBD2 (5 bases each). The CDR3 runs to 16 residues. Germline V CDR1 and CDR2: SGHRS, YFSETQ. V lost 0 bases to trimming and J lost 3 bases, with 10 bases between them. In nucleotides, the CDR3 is TGCGCCAGCAGCTTGGCGGGGCAGAATGGGGCCAACGTCCTGACTTTC. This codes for CASSLAGQNGANVLTF. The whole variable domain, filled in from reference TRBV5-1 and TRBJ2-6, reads KAGVTQTPRYLIKTRGQQVTLSCSPISGHRSVSWYQQTPGQGLQFLFEYFSETQRNKGNFPGRFSGRQFSNSRSEMNVSTLELGDSALYLCASSLAGQNGANVLTFGAGSRLTVL.

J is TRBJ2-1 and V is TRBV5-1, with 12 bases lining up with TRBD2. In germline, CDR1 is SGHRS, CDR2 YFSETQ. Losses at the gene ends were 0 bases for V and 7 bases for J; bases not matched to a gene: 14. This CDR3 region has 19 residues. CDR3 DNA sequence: TGCGCCAGCAGCTTGGGGACTAGCGGGACCGGGGGGTTTCGGAATGAGCAGTTCTTC. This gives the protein CASSLGTSGTGGFRNEQFF.

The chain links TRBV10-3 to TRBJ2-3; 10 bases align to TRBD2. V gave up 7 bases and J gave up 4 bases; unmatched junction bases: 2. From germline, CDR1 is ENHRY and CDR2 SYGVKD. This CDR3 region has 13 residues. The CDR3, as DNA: TGTGCCATCACAGCGGGAGGGGCAGATACGCAGTATTTT. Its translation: CAITAGGADTQYF.

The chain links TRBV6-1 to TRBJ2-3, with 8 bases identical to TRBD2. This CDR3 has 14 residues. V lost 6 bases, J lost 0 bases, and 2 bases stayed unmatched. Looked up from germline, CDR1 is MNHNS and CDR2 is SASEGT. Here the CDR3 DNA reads TGTGCCAGCAGACTAGCGGCCAGCACAGATACGCAGTATTTT. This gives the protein CASRLAASTDTQYF.

This CDR3 is CASSPSGLETQYF. CDR3 DNA: TGTGCCAGCAGCCCCAGCGGGCTGGAGACCCAGTACTTC. The V call is TRBV5-4, the J call TRBJ2-5; a possible D gene is TRBD2 (6 bases). Trimming took off 4 bases at V and 5 bases at J, with 12 bases between the two ends. CDR1 SGHNT and CDR2 YYREEE come from the germline V gene (reference sequence). CDR3 size: 13 residues.